The 5 T cell receptor beta chains below were found in one sample sequenced in a study of CD8 T cells in Susac syndrome. RNA was extracted with the RNeasy kit, and a quantity of roughly 0.5 to 1 ug was reverse transcribed using random hexamers. TCRdb redid the calling of the immunoSEQ multiplex PCR reads with MiXCR, one entry per CDR3 protein. Among a few hundred thousand distinct CDR3 sequences, around 83% were seen once, and the ten largest hold approximately 0.12%. The sequenced material came from CD8+ T cells from PBMCs. Receptors were obtained from a human donor with multiple sclerosis.

The V and J genes are TRBV6-1 and TRBJ2-7; D gene uncertain. The V end lost 7 bases, the J end lost 5 bases, and 15 bases lay between the germline ends. Germline V gene lookup returns CDR1 MNHNS and CDR2 SASEGT. The CDR3 has 13 residues. The CDR3 nucleotides read TGTGCCAGCACTCCGATAATAGACCACGAGCAGTACTTC. It specifies CASTPIIDHEQYF.

V usage is TRBV11-2 and J usage is TRBJ2-3, with 10 bases that match TRBD2. The CDR3 has 15 residues. Trimming took 1 base from V and 5 from J; bases not matched to a gene: 3. Germline V gene lookup returns CDR1 SGHAT and CDR2 FQNNGV. The CDR3: CASSLGTSGEDTQYF. The CDR3 nucleotides are TGTGCCAGCAGCTTAGGAACTAGCGGGGAAGATACGCAGTATTTT.

This clonotype was seen just once. V and J are TRBV10-3 and TRBJ2-7; 9 bases line up with TRBD2. The CDR3 has 15 amino acids. The V segment lost 4 bases and the J segment 3 bases; nucleotides outside the gene matches: 7. Germline-derived CDR1 and CDR2 are ENHRY and SYGVKD. The CDR3 reads CAISVGASGIYEQYF. CDR3 nucleotides: TGTGCCATCAGTGTGGGAGCTAGCGGGATCTACGAGCAGTACTTC.

The CDR3 sequence: CASKGGPGYNEQFF. The CDR3, as DNA: TGTGCCAGCAAGGGAGGGCCGGGCTACAATGAGCAGTTCTTC. The V and J genes are TRBV27 and TRBJ2-1, with 7 bases fitting TRBD2. Germline V gives CDR1 MNHEY, CDR2 SMNVEV (reference sequence). The CDR3 extends over 14 amino acids. V gave up 7 bases and J gave up 3 bases; unmatched junction bases: 6.

This clonotype was recorded once. This chain joins TRBV4-1 and TRBJ1-5; unclear D gene. The CDR3 is 15 amino acids. Germline loops: CDR1 MGHRA, CDR2 YSYEKL. Trimming pared 1 base from V and 0 bases from J, leaving 7 bases between. CDR3 sequence (DNA): TGCGCCAGCAGCCAAGGCACATATAGCAATCAGCCCCAGCATTTT. Translated, it gives CASSQGTYSNQPQHF.